This TCR beta chain was obtained from a study of blood T cell repertoires in COVID-19. Profiled with immunoSEQ multiplex PCR; TCRdb holds only in-frame clones, not every one. Of 60,000 or so clones in the sample, about 86% were seen once. The V gene's germline CDR1 is DFQATT and CDR2 SNEGSKA (reference sequence). CDR3 length equals 8 residues. The V end lost 6 bases, the J end lost 14 bases, and 8 bases lay between the germline ends. The clonotype was recovered from a man in his 60s with acute or convalescent COVID-19. What was sequenced was peripheral blood. The chain combines TRBV20-1 with TRBJ2-1; a possible D gene is TRBD1 (5 bases). The CDR3 region has the DNA TGCAGTGCCGAAGGGGAGTTCTTC. Translated: CSAEGEFF.